Below, 19 T cell receptor beta chains from the same sample are listed, as sequenced in a study of beta chain features in type 1 diabetes. What was sequenced were expressed TCRB transcripts, since all of the isolated RNA had been reverse transcribed. Produced via immunoSEQ multiplex PCR; TCRdb's table is partial and in-frame only. The repertoire holds about 350,000 clones, with about 18% as singletons. Material for sequencing was naive CD4+ T cells from blood. These receptors came from a woman between 18 and 29 years old in good health.

The chain employs TRBV29-1 and TRBJ2-5; weak D call: TRBD2 (5 bases). Germline-derived CDR1 and CDR2 are SQVTM and ANQGSEA. V lost 0 bases and J 2 bases, leaving 10 bases between the germline ends. The CDR3 loop spans 14 amino acids. The CDR3 sequence is CSVEDGLLQETQYF. The DNA for the CDR3 is TGCAGCGTTGAAGATGGACTTTTACAAGAGACCCAGTACTTC.

The gene calls are TRBV7-9 and TRBJ2-5, with a possible D match to TRBD2 (6 bases). Germline CDR1 is SEHNR and CDR2 is FQNEAQ (reference sequence). CDR3 length equals 15 residues. V was pared by 5 bases and J by 4 bases, with 17 bases between. The DNA of the CDR3 is TGTGCCAGCAGCCCTCGGAGGGGAAAGGGAGAGACCCAGTACTTC. Translation gives CASSPRRGKGETQYF.

The rearrangement uses TRBV2 and TRBJ1-3; the D is unclear. Germline CDR1 reads SNHLY; CDR2 reads FYNNEI. V was pared by 2 bases and J by 0 bases, with 8 bases between. This CDR3 region has 15 residues. The CDR3, as DNA: TGTGCCAGCAGTGAACAGGTGCTCTCTGGAAACACCATATATTTT. Amino acid sequence: CASSEQVLSGNTIYF.

This clone appeared a few times. The chain combines TRBV14 with TRBJ2-1; 7 nucleotides match TRBD1. CDR1 and CDR2 (germline): SGHDN, FVKESK. There are 15 residues in the CDR3. V was pared by 2 bases and J by 7 bases, with 8 bases of the junction left unmatched. The CDR3 DNA reads TGTGCCAGCAGCCAATTAGACAGGGCTGGAAATGAGCAGTTCTTC. It is translated as CASSQLDRAGNEQFF.

The chain has TRBV5-1 and TRBJ2-7, with TRBD1 matching over 10 bases. The ends lost 4 bases at V and 5 bases at J; junction bases unmatched: 9. Looked up from germline, CDR1 is SGHRS and CDR2 is YFSETQ. The CDR3 runs to 15 residues. Here the CDR3 reads CASSRNRDRGHEQYF. In DNA, the CDR3 is TGCGCCAGCAGCCGAAACCGGGACAGGGGACACGAGCAGTACTTC.

In this sample, this clone turned up a few times. The chain carries TRBV7-2 and TRBJ2-1; 13 nucleotides align to TRBD2. Per germline, CDR1 SGHTA and CDR2 FQGNSA. CDR3 length: 16 amino acids. V shed 8 bases and J 2 bases; nucleotides not matched to a gene: 6. The CDR3 reads CASSPTSGGTYNEQFF. The CDR3 coding sequence is TGTGCCAGCTCACCGACTAGCGGGGGGACCTACAATGAGCAGTTCTTC.

The chain carries TRBV15 and TRBJ1-1, with a possible D match to TRBD1 (5 bases). This CDR3 spans 14 amino acids. CDR1 LNHNV and CDR2 YYDKDF come from the germline V gene (reference sequence). V lost 5 bases to trimming and J lost 3 bases, with 13 bases between them. The CDR3 loop is CATSLGGTDTEAFF. CDR3 DNA: TGTGCCACCAGCCTCGGGGGGACGGACACTGAAGCTTTCTTT.

The chain employs TRBV18 and TRBJ2-5, with D perhaps TRBD1 (6 bases). The germline V gene encodes CDR1 KGHSH and CDR2 LQKENI. The CDR3 consists of 15 residues. V was clipped by 5 bases and J by 3 bases, with 16 bases between them. CDR3 nucleotide sequence: TGTGCCAGCTCAACAGGACAGCCGGACAAAGAGACCCAGTACTTC. This sequence encodes CASSTGQPDKETQYF. The full variable domain, completed using reference TRBV18 and TRBJ2-5, is NAGVMQNPRHLVRRRGQEARLRCSPMKGHSHVYWYRQLPEEGLKFMVYLQKENIIDESGMPKERFSAEFPKEGPSILRIQQVVRGDSAAYFCASSTGQPDKETQYFGPGTRLLVL.

V and J are TRBV11-2 and TRBJ2-4; D is unresolved. V lost 5 bases and J 6 bases, leaving 5 bases between the germline ends. Germline assignment: CDR1 SGHAT and CDR2 FQNNGV. CDR3 length equals 11 residues. CDR3 DNA sequence: TGTGCCAGCAGCCCGAGAAACATTCAGTACTTC. Encoded protein: CASSPRNIQYF.

The sample holds a few counts of this clone. The chain links TRBV5-1 to TRBJ2-1; 9 bases agree with TRBD2. Looked up from germline, CDR1 is SGHRS and CDR2 is YFSETQ. J gave up 1 base and V 4 bases, and 6 bases lay outside the gene matches. The CDR3 has 16 amino acids. CDR3 amino acids: CASSLVAGDSYNEQFF. The CDR3 DNA follows: TGCGCCAGCAGCCTGGTAGCGGGGGATTCCTACAATGAGCAGTTCTTC.

V is TRBV5-4 and J is TRBJ1-1; TRBD1 aligns across 7 bases. Germline V CDR1 and CDR2: SGHNT, YYREEE (reference sequence). The CDR3 extends over 14 amino acids. The J segment lost 5 bases and the V segment lost 0 bases, leaving 4 bases of the junction unmatched. The CDR3, as DNA: TGTGCCAGCAGCTTGGAGGGGGCGATTACTGAAGCTTTCTTT. It specifies CASSLEGAITEAFF.

V usage is TRBV11-3 and J usage is TRBJ2-3; possible D gene TRBD1, 5 bases. This CDR3 comprises 16 residues. The germline V gene encodes CDR1 SGHNT and CDR2 YENEEA. V was clipped by 3 bases and J by 4 bases, with 17 bases between them. The CDR3 sequence: CASSLNQGGGSDTQYF. The DNA for the CDR3 is TGTGCCAGCAGCTTGAATCAGGGCGGCGGTTCAGATACGCAGTATTTT.

This clone has more than one count but fewer than ten. The rearrangement joins TRBV5-4 to TRBJ1-6, with D uncertain. The germline V and J ends were trimmed by 5 bases and 6 bases, with 9 bases remaining between them. The CDR3 is made up of 13 amino acids. Germline V gene data show CDR1 as SGHNT and CDR2 as YYREEE (reference sequence). CDR3 nucleotide sequence: TGTGCCAGCAGTCGCGAGCCTAATTCACCCCTCCACTTT. It yields the protein CASSREPNSPLHF.

This clone appeared a few times. V gene TRBV29-1 combines with J gene TRBJ1-2; no clear D. This CDR3 comprises 13 residues. Trimming pared 4 bases from V and 5 bases from J, leaving 14 bases between. Germline CDR1 reads SQVTM; CDR2 reads ANQGSEA. The chain's CDR3 is CSVVEVTGYGYTF. The DNA of the CDR3 is TGCAGCGTTGTAGAAGTCACGGGGTATGGCTACACCTTC.

The genes are TRBV7-9 and TRBJ2-3; 7 nucleotides align to TRBD1. The junction had 11 bases not matched to a gene; V was cut back by 5 bases and J by 6 bases. The CDR3 totals 15 residues. Germline loops: CDR1 SEHNR, CDR2 FQNEAQ (reference sequence). CDR3 residues: CASSPHRGSRDTQYF. CDR3 in DNA: TGTGCCAGCAGCCCCCACAGGGGATCGCGCGATACGCAGTATTTT.

This chain joins TRBV13 and TRBJ2-3; TRBD2 aligns across 8 bases. Trimming cost V 2 bases and J 2 bases; bases outside gene matches: 9. Germline loops: CDR1 PRHDT, CDR2 FYEKMQ (reference sequence). This CDR3 region has 17 residues. The CDR3 DNA reads as TGTGCCAGCAGCTTAAACAGCGGGGGCCCTCTCACAGATACGCAGTATTTT. This gives the protein CASSLNSGGPLTDTQYF.

The chain couples TRBV7-9 to TRBJ2-1, with TRBD1 matching 8 bases. In germline, CDR1 is SEHNR, CDR2 FQNEAQ (reference sequence). Germline trimming cut 7 bases from V and 6 bases from J; bases unmatched to any gene: 8. CDR3 length: 14 amino acids. Here the CDR3 DNA reads TGTGCCAGCATCCCGGACAGGGACGGCAATGAGCAGTTCTTC. It specifies CASIPDRDGNEQFF.

The J gene is TRBJ2-5, the V gene TRBV30, with 14 positions matching TRBD2. CDR3 length: 21 residues. Per the germline V gene, CDR1 is GTSNPN and CDR2 is SVGIG (reference sequence). With V trimmed by 4 bases and J by 3 bases, 22 bases remained unmatched. CDR3 protein: CAWIMGRLAGGPRLKKETQYF. The CDR3 region has the DNA TGTGCCTGGATTATGGGACGACTAGCGGGGGGGCCGAGGCTTAAAAAAGAGACCCAGTACTTC.

This clone has only a few counts. The rearrangement joins TRBV4-1 to TRBJ2-4; maybe TRBD1 (5 bases). Trimming stripped 0 bases from V and 10 bases from J, with 13 bases between. Germline V gives CDR1 MGHRA, CDR2 YSYEKL. The CDR3 totals 14 residues. The CDR3: CASSQDGVGLIQYF. The CDR3 nucleotides read TGCGCCAGCAGCCAAGATGGGGTGGGGCTGATTCAGTACTTC.